This T cell receptor (beta chain) stems from a study of T cell responses to AZD1222 COVID-19 vaccine. The CDR3 length is 14 residues. CDR1 and CDR2 from the germline V gene are ENHRY and SYGVKD. V was clipped by 8 bases and J by 1 base; unmatched bases: 7. Assay used: immunoSEQ multiplex PCR; TCRdb lists only in-frame clones, some missing. The repertoire holds about 60,000 clones, with approximately 82% as singletons. This rearrangement joins TRBV10-3 to TRBJ1-1; 7 bases fit TRBD1. The sample was peripheral blood, taken on day 0 of AZD1222 vaccination. This clonotype originated in an adult in good health. The CDR3 nucleotides read TGTGCCATCGGAAGGGCAGGGGGGAACACTGAAGCTTTCTTT. As protein: CAIGRAGGNTEAFF.